The entry that follows covers one T cell receptor beta chain sequence. The antigen is undetermined. Repeated repertoire sampling spanned the course of chemoradiotherapy. The sample originates from a study of chemoradiotherapy in HPV16-positive cancers. Study-level information: Candidate HPV-specific clones and shared TCR motifs came from two HPV16-positive patients.

Using immunoSEQ multiplex PCR, the repertoire was profiled, and TCRdb retains in-frame clones only, with some absent. The sample consists of approximately 3,000 clones, 75% to 95% of them appearing once. Study-wide findings and caveats: Candidate HPV-specific clones and E7-related TCR motifs grew in tumor during treatment. HPV-responsive T-cell expansion during chemoradiotherapy was linked to improved recurrence-free survival in HPV16-positive patients.

This sample comprised tumor tissue, obtained from a patient who underwent chemoradiotherapy. This clonotype originated in a human donor with HPV-associated anogenital cancer.

The CDR3 coding sequence is TGTGCCAGTAGTAAGGCTAAAACAGCCGGGACTAATGAAAAACTGTTTTTT. Translated: CASSKAKTAGTNEKLFF. This chain links TRBV19 with TRBJ1-4; D not certain. The CDR3 is 17 residues long. Germline V gives CDR1 LNHDA, CDR2 SQIVND (reference sequence). Between the trimmed V and J ends, which lost 4 bases and 2 bases, there was a span of 17 bases.